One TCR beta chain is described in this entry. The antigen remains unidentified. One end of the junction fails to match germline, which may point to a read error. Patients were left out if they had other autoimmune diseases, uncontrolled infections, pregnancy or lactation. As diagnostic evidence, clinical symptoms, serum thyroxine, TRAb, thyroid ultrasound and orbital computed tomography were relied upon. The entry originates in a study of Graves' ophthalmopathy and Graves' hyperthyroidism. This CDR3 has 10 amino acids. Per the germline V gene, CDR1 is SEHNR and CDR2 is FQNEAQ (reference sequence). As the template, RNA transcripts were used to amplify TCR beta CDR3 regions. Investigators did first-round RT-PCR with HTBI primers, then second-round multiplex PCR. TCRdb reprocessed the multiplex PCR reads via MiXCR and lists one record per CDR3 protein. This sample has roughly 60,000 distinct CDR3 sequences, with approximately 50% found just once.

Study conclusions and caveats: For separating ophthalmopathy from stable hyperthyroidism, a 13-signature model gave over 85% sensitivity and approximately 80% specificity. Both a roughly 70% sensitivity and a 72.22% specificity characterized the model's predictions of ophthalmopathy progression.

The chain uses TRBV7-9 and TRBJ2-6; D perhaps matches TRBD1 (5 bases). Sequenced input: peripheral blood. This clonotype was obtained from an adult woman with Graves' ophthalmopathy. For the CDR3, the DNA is TGTGCCAGTGGGGCTAACGTCCTGACTTTC. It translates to CASGANVLTF.